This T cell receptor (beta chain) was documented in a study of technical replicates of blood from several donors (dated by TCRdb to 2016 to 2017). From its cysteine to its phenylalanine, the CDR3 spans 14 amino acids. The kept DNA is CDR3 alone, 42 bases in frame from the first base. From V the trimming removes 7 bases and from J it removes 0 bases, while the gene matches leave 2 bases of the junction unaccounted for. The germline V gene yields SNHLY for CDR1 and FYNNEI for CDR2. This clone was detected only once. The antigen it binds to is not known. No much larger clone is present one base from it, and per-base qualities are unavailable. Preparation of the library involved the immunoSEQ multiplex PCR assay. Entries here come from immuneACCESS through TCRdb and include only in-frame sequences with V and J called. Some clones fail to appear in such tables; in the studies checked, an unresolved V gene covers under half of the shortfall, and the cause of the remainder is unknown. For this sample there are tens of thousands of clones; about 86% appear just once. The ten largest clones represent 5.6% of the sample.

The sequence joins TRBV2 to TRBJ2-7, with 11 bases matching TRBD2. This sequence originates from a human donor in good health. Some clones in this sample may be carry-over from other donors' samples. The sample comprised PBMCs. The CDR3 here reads CASKTSGNSYEQYF. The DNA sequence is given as TGTGCCAGCAAGACTAGCGGGAACTCCTACGAGCAGTACTTC.